The 29 T cell receptor beta chains in this list originate from one sample, sequenced in a study of cytomegalovirus exposure and HLA in healthy donors (dated by TCRdb to 2016 to 2017). Library creation used the immunoSEQ multiplex PCR assay. For the multiplex PCR, a mixture combining 60 forward primers for TCR Vbeta segments and 13 reverse primers for TCR Jbeta segments was used. TCRdb mirrors the immuneACCESS table, restricted to in-frame sequences. Some clones are absent from its copies; in checked studies, under half trace to an unresolved V gene, and the reason for the others is unknown. The sample contains roughly 140,000 clones, about 82% of them found a single time. The ten top clones hold around 3.2% of the sample. Input material: PBMCs. The receptor set was obtained from a male donor in good health and CMV-seronegative.

This chain links TRBV9 with TRBJ2-2; TRBD1 aligns across 8 bases. Trimming cost V 2 bases and J 4 bases; bases outside gene matches: 4. The germline V gene has CDR1 SGDLS and CDR2 YYNGEE. The CDR3 is 15 residues long. The CDR3 DNA reads as TGTGCCAGCAGCGTGGGACAGGAGCGCACCGGGGAGCTGTTTTTT. It yields the protein CASSVGQERTGELFF.

This clone was seen once. This sample also contains other DNA sequences that code for the same CDR3. The chain combines TRBV6-1 with TRBJ1-2; 7 nucleotides line up with TRBD1. Germline loops: CDR1 MNHNS, CDR2 SASEGT. This CDR3 contains 15 residues. V was pared by 5 bases and J by 7 bases, with 13 bases of the junction left unmatched. CDR3 sequence: CASSSADRASGGYTF. In DNA, the CDR3 is TGTGCCAGCAGTAGTGCCGACAGGGCAAGTGGTGGCTACACCTTC.

Turning to this clone: Distinct nucleotide sequences in the sample also encode this CDR3. V usage is TRBV9 and J usage is TRBJ2-7; 8 bases match TRBD1. This CDR3 contains 14 residues. Germline CDR1 SGDLS, CDR2 YYNGEE. With 0 bases clipped from V and 3 bases from J, the junction kept 2 bases outside the gene matches. The CDR3 nucleotides are TGTGCCAGCAGCGTAGCTACAGGGGGCTACGAGCAGTACTTC. This codes for CASSVATGGYEQYF. Full variable domain (remainder filled in from reference TRBV9 and TRBJ2-7): DSGVTQTPKHLITATGQRVTLRCSPRSGDLSVYWYQQSLDQGLQFLIQYYNGEERAKGNILERFSAQQFPDLHSELNLSSLELGDSALYFCASSVATGGYEQYFGPGTRLTVT.

V is TRBV7-8 and J is TRBJ2-1, with 7 positions matching TRBD2. The V and J ends lost 5 bases and 2 bases, in that order; junction bases with no gene match: 9. Looked up from germline, CDR1 is SGHVS and CDR2 is FQNEAQ. This CDR3 region has 16 residues. CDR3 coding DNA: TGTGCCAGCAGCGGCGCAGCGGGAAGTCCCTACAATGAGCAGTTCTTC. Protein product: CASSGAAGSPYNEQFF.

J is TRBJ2-1 and V is TRBV18; D is perhaps TRBD2 (5 bases). Trimming left V 3 bases short and J 4 bases short, with 10 bases between. Germline CDR1 reads KGHSH; CDR2 reads LQKENI. The CDR3 extends over 14 amino acids. CDR3 sequence: CASSPQEAYNEQFF. CDR3 nucleotides: TGTGCCAGCTCACCCCAGGAGGCTTACAATGAGCAGTTCTTC.

In DNA form, the CDR3 reads TGTGCCAGCGGGGGGGGGATAGGACGGGACACTGAAGCTTTCTTT. Translated, it gives CASGGGIGRDTEAFF. The V gene is TRBV6-6, the J gene TRBJ1-1, with D perhaps matching TRBD1 (5 bases). Germline CDR1 and CDR2: MNHNY and SVGAGI (reference sequence). Trimming took 8 bases from V and 3 from J, leaving 19 bases between them. The CDR3 covers 15 residues.

V is TRBV11-1 and J is TRBJ2-2, with 12 bases aligning to TRBD2. The junction had 7 bases not matched to a gene; V was cut back by 5 bases and J by 9 bases. The CDR3 consists of 15 residues. CDR1 and CDR2 (germline): SGHAT, FQDESV (reference sequence). This CDR3 reads CASSGRTSGTRELFF. CDR3 sequence (DNA): TGTGCCAGCAGCGGCCGGACTAGCGGGACCAGGGAGCTGTTTTTT.

The chain is built from TRBV6-6 and TRBJ1-3, with D possibly matching TRBD1 (6 bases). Trimming stripped 7 bases from V and 0 bases from J, with 13 bases between. The CDR3 length is 15 residues. Germline CDR1 and CDR2: MNHNY and SVGAGI (reference sequence). The CDR3 DNA follows: TGTGCCAGCATCAGGACAGCGACCTCTGGAAACACCATATATTTT. Its protein is CASIRTATSGNTIYF.

This clone was seen more than once but under ten times. The CDR3 protein is CASSLPSGGLLEQFF. CDR3 nucleotide sequence: TGTGCCAGCAGCTTACCTAGCGGGGGGCTTTTAGAGCAGTTCTTC. This chain connects TRBV5-6 to TRBJ2-1, with 11 bases matching TRBD2. This CDR3 spans 15 amino acids. Germline V lookup: CDR1 SGHDT, CDR2 YYEEEE. With V trimmed by 2 bases and J by 10 bases, 8 bases remained unmatched. Full variable domain (missing parts from reference TRBV5-6 and TRBJ2-1): DAGVTQSPTHLIKTRGQQVTLRCSPKSGHDTVSWYQQALGQGPQFIFQYYEEEERQRGNFPDRFSGHQFPNYSSELNVNALLLGDSALYLCASSLPSGGLLEQFFGPGTRLTVL.

V usage is TRBV19 and J usage is TRBJ1-2, with 7 bases fitting TRBD1. V shed 7 bases, J shed 8 bases, and the junction held 10 bases outside the gene matches. The CDR3 sequence is 13 residues long. CDR1 and CDR2 (germline): LNHDA, SQIVND (reference sequence). The CDR3 region is CASTHVRGNGYTF. CDR3 nucleotide sequence: TGTGCCAGTACCCATGTCAGGGGGAACGGCTACACCTTC.

This clone was seen a few times. The chain has TRBV18 and TRBJ2-7; 13 nucleotides agree with TRBD2. The CDR3 has 16 residues. Trimming removed 3 bases from V and 6 bases from J; junction bases left unmatched: 8. Per germline, CDR1 KGHSH and CDR2 LQKENI. The CDR3 DNA follows: TGTGCCAGCTCACCGAAAGGACTAGCGGGAGAGCGCGAGCAGTACTTC. This translates into CASSPKGLAGEREQYF. The full variable domain, its missing parts supplied by reference TRBV18 and TRBJ2-7, is NAGVMQNPRHLVRRRGQEARLRCSPMKGHSHVYWYRQLPEEGLKFMVYLQKENIIDESGMPKERFSAEFPKEGPSILRIQQVVRGDSAAYFCASSPKGLAGEREQYFGPGTRLTVT.

The rearrangement uses TRBV29-1 and TRBJ2-1, with 10 bases identical to TRBD2. Per germline, CDR1 SQVTM and CDR2 ANQGSEA. The CDR3 covers 15 residues. After removal of 6 bases from V and 5 bases from J, the junction contained 10 bases not matched to a gene. For the CDR3, the DNA is TGCAGCGTCCTCACTCTAGCGGGAGCCGACAATGAGCAGTTCTTC. Translating gives CSVLTLAGADNEQFF.

The DNA of the CDR3 is TGTGCCAGCAGAGAGGGACAGAACTCCTACGAGCAGTACTTC. This codes for CASREGQNSYEQYF. This sequence joins TRBV6-5 and TRBJ2-7; 7 positions match TRBD1. Losses at the gene ends were 6 bases for V and 0 bases for J; bases not matched to a gene: 5. The CDR3 contains 14 residues. Germline V gene data show CDR1 as MNHEY and CDR2 as SVGAGI.

The chain carries TRBV5-1 and TRBJ2-2; TRBD2 matches 10 bases. The CDR3 is made up of 15 amino acids. J was trimmed by 2 bases and V by 6 bases; bases with no gene match: 4. The germline V gene encodes CDR1 SGHRS and CDR2 YFSETQ. CDR3 residues: CASTGLAVNTGELFF. The DNA for the CDR3 is TGCGCCAGCACTGGACTAGCGGTCAACACCGGGGAGCTGTTTTTT.

The chain employs TRBV18 and TRBJ2-5; 8 bases line up with TRBD1. With V trimmed by 6 bases and J by 6 bases, 12 bases remained unmatched. Germline CDR1 and CDR2: KGHSH and LQKENI. The CDR3 contains 15 residues. This CDR3 reads CASSPGQGVRKTQYF. In DNA, the CDR3 is TGTGCCAGCTCCCCCGGACAGGGAGTAAGAAAGACCCAGTACTTC.

CDR3 amino acids: CASSSGQGDRETQYF. In DNA, the CDR3 is TGTGCCAGCAGCTCGGGACAGGGGGATAGGGAGACCCAGTACTTC. The rearrangement links TRBV6-6 to TRBJ2-5; 11 nucleotides match TRBD1. Trimming at V came to 6 bases and at J to 5 bases, leaving 8 bases not matched to a gene. This CDR3 has 15 amino acids. Germline values: CDR1 MNHNY, CDR2 SVGAGI (reference sequence).

The chain couples TRBV7-8 to TRBJ1-5; 7 bases fit TRBD1. The CDR3 extends over 17 amino acids. Germline-derived CDR1 and CDR2 are SGHVS and FQNEAQ. V lost 2 bases, J lost 2 bases, and 9 bases stayed unmatched. The CDR3 DNA reads as TGTGCCAGCAGCTTACGCCGGAGGGACAGCGGCAATCAGCCCCAGCATTTT. Its protein is CASSLRRRDSGNQPQHF.

J is TRBJ1-5 and V is TRBV4-1; D not resolved. The V end was cut by 3 bases, the J end by 2 bases, with 11 bases between. The CDR3 totals 15 residues. From germline, CDR1 is MGHRA and CDR2 YSYEKL. The CDR3: CASSHIEVGNQPQHF. CDR3 nucleotides: TGCGCCAGCAGCCATATAGAGGTGGGCAATCAGCCCCAGCATTTT.

This clone is a singleton in its sample. V is TRBV6-4 and J is TRBJ1-4, with a possible D match to TRBD1 (5 bases). Germline values: CDR1 MRHNA, CDR2 SNTAGT. V was shortened by 10 bases and J by 10 bases, with 13 bases between the two germline ends. This CDR3 has 11 amino acids. This CDR3 reads CAIHSGGKLFF. CDR3 nucleotides: TGTGCCATTCATTCGGGGGGAAAACTGTTTTTT.

The chain employs TRBV9 and TRBJ2-2, with a possible D match to TRBD2 (5 bases). Trimming shortened V by 2 bases and J by 0 bases, and 8 bases separated the two germline ends. Looked up from germline, CDR1 is SGDLS and CDR2 is YYNGEE. The CDR3 is 15 amino acids. CDR3 DNA: TGTGCCAGCAGCGTGATAGCGACGAACACCGGGGAGCTGTTTTTT. Protein sequence: CASSVIATNTGELFF.

This clone was detected once. V gene TRBV18 combines with J gene TRBJ2-3; TRBD2 matches 9 bases. CDR3 size: 20 residues. Per germline, CDR1 KGHSH and CDR2 LQKENI. With V trimmed by 3 bases and J by 5 bases, 21 bases remained unmatched. The CDR3 region is CASSPPYSQGRREGQDTQYF. Written as DNA, the CDR3 is TGTGCCAGCTCACCCCCGTACAGTCAGGGGAGGCGGGAGGGCCAAGATACGCAGTATTTT. The whole variable domain, filled in from reference TRBV18 and TRBJ2-3, reads NAGVMQNPRHLVRRRGQEARLRCSPMKGHSHVYWYRQLPEEGLKFMVYLQKENIIDESGMPKERFSAEFPKEGPSILRIQQVVRGDSAAYFCASSPPYSQGRREGQDTQYFGPGTRLTVL.

About this clone: This sample includes further DNA sequences coding for the same CDR3. The J gene is TRBJ2-5, the V gene TRBV2, with a tentative D call TRBD2 (5 bases). The germline V gene encodes CDR1 SNHLY and CDR2 FYNNEI. The CDR3 spans 14 residues. Trimming shortened V by 7 bases and J by 2 bases, and 14 bases separated the two germline ends. This CDR3 reads CASTEAGLQETQYF. The DNA for the CDR3 is TGTGCCAGCACGGAGGCCGGATTGCAAGAGACCCAGTACTTC.

The count of this clone is one. The chain combines TRBV19 with TRBJ2-2; TRBD2 might be the D (6 bases). The germline gives CDR1 LNHDA, CDR2 SQIVND (reference sequence). The CDR3 has 15 amino acids. V gave up 8 bases and J gave up 1 base, with 14 bases separating them. The CDR3 sequence is CASEVGGLNTGELFF. DNA for the CDR3: TGTGCCAGTGAGGTTGGGGGACTGAACACCGGGGAGCTGTTTTTT.

This clone was detected only a few times. The J gene is TRBJ1-4, the V gene TRBV6-1; D possibly corresponds to TRBD1 (5 bases). The CDR3 totals 14 residues. V was clipped by 2 bases and J by 8 bases, with 12 bases between them. The germline V gene has CDR1 MNHNS and CDR2 SASEGT. The CDR3 nucleotides are TGTGCCAGCAGTGAACAGGGTGGGTGGGAAAAACTGTTTTTT. This codes for CASSEQGGWEKLFF.

The sample holds a few counts of this clone. The chain recombines TRBV6-5 with TRBJ1-1; 8 bases agree with TRBD1. Trimming took 4 bases from V and 8 from J; bases not matched to a gene: 3. Germline CDR1 MNHEY, CDR2 SVGAGI. This CDR3 contains 12 residues. The CDR3 nucleotides read TGTGCCAGCAGTTTTGGGACAGGAGAAGCTTTCTTT. Protein sequence: CASSFGTGEAFF.

The genes are TRBV9 and TRBJ2-1; 9 bases are shared with TRBD1. CDR3 length equals 20 residues. CDR1 SGDLS and CDR2 YYNGEE come from the germline V gene. The V gene end was trimmed by 0 bases and the J gene end by 6 bases; junction bases not matched to a gene: 19. The CDR3 region is CASSVAGTGPASGLGNEQFF. In DNA form, the CDR3 reads TGTGCCAGCAGCGTAGCGGGGACAGGGCCCGCGAGCGGGCTCGGCAATGAGCAGTTCTTC.

The chain has TRBV7-9 and TRBJ2-7; possibly TRBD2 for D (6 bases). The V gene's germline CDR1 is SEHNR and CDR2 FQNEAQ (reference sequence). The CDR3 has 14 amino acids. Trimming took off 4 bases at V and 3 bases at J, with 13 bases between the two ends. In DNA, the CDR3 is TGTGCCAGCAGCTACGGAGGGATCGACTACGAGCAGTACTTC. This encodes CASSYGGIDYEQYF. The variable domain in full, completed from reference TRBV7-9 and TRBJ2-7, reads DTGVSQNPRHKITKRGQNVTFRCDPISEHNRLYWYRQTLGQGPEFLTYFQNEAQLEKSRLLSDRFSAERPKGSFSTLEIQRTEQGDSAMYLCASSYGGIDYEQYFGPGTRLTVT.

The chain uses TRBV28 and TRBJ1-2; a possible D gene is TRBD1 (5 bases). Germline V CDR1 and CDR2: MDHEN, SYDVKM. The ends were cut back, 6 bases at V and 8 bases at J, with 13 bases in the middle. CDR3 length: 12 amino acids. The CDR3 here is CASSPGGFGYTF. The CDR3 nucleotides are TGTGCCAGCAGCCCCGGGGGGTTCGGCTACACCTTC.

In its sample, this clone was seen a few times. The J gene is TRBJ2-1, the V gene TRBV7-6, with 8 bases matching TRBD2. The CDR3 extends over 16 amino acids. V was pared by 3 bases and J by 2 bases, with 6 bases of the junction left unmatched. Germline loops: CDR1 SGHVS, CDR2 FNYEAQ. The CDR3 region has the DNA TGTGCCAGCAGCTTCAACGGGGGGGCGACCTACAATGAGCAGTTCTTC. This sequence encodes CASSFNGGATYNEQFF.